This T cell receptor beta chain comes out of a study of CD8 T cells in ankylosing spondylitis. Study-level points and caveats: The clones that were linked to disease were reported to be significantly enriched in matched synovial fluid samples from ankylosing spondylitis patients. Characteristic, it appeared, of ankylosing spondylitis blood was a TCR beta motif of 7 or 8 highly homologous variants.

TCRdb itself ran the 5' RACE reads through MiXCR, one entry per CDR3 protein. The sample records about 150,000 distinct CDR3 sequences, under 55% being singletons. A few counts support this clonotype. Its antigen is not identified. The sequencing input was synovial fluid, either unsorted or a sorted T cell fraction (not recorded which). This sequence was found in a male donor with ankylosing spondylitis.

The CDR3 region is CASEAGMFTGELFF. The CDR3, as DNA: TGTGCCAGCGAAGCGGGGATGTTTACCGGGGAGCTGTTTTTT. The chain is built from TRBV12-3 or TRBV12-4 and TRBJ2-2; 7 bases agree with TRBD2. Trimming at V came to 8 bases and at J to 5 bases, leaving 8 bases not matched to a gene. The CDR3 has 14 amino acids.